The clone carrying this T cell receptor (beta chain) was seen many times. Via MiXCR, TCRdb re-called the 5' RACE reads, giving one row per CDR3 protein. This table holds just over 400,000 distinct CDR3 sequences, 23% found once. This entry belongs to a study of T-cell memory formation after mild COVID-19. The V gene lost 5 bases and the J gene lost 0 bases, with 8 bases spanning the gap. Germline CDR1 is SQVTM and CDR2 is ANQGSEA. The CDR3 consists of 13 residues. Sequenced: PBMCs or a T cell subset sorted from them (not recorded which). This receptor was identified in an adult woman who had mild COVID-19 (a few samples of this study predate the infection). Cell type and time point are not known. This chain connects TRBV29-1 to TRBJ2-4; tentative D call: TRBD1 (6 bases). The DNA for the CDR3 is TGCAGCGTTCGGGACAAAGCCAAAAACATTCAGTACTTC. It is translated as CSVRDKAKNIQYF.